Below, 20 T cell receptor beta chains from the same sample are listed, as sequenced in a study of T cells in Graves' hyperthyroidism and ophthalmopathy. Amplified TCR beta CDR3 regions derived from RNA transcripts. RT-PCR in the first round (using the HTBI primer set) targeted the TCR CDR3. In TCRdb, the multiplex PCR reads were re-called with MiXCR into one record per CDR3 protein. The sample lists fewer than 650,000 distinct CDR3 sequences, approximately 14% occurring once. The sequenced sample was blood. The receptors were sampled from a woman in her forties with Graves' ophthalmopathy.

The table lists this clonotype with many counts. V and J are TRBV6-1 and TRBJ1-2; 7 nucleotides align to TRBD1. CDR1 is MNHNS, CDR2 SASEGT, per germline. CDR3 length equals 14 residues. The ends lost 6 bases at V and 4 bases at J; junction bases unmatched: 8. The CDR3, as DNA: TGTGCCAGCAGCGAGGACAGGAAAACCTATGGCTACACCTTC. The encoded protein is CASSEDRKTYGYTF.

The table lists this clonotype with many counts. J is TRBJ1-2 and V is TRBV29-1; the D is unclear. CDR1 SQVTM and CDR2 ANQGSEA come from the germline V gene. The CDR3 runs to 15 residues. Trimming took 1 base from V and 2 from J, leaving 14 bases between them. CDR3 in DNA: TGCAGCGTTGAAGCTAGGACGGGCAGGAACTATGGCTACACCTTC. Amino acids: CSVEARTGRNYGYTF.

At least ten counts were recorded for this clonotype. This rearrangement joins TRBV10-1 to TRBJ2-2; D not resolved. Germline values: CDR1 WNHNN, CDR2 SYGVQD (reference sequence). Trimming took off 5 bases at V and 5 bases at J, with 6 bases between the two ends. The CDR3 is made up of 12 amino acids. DNA of the CDR3: TGCGCCAGCAGTCAAATGACCGGGGAGCTGTTTTTT. Amino acid sequence: CASSQMTGELFF.

This clonotype was observed a handful of times. The chain links TRBV6-5 to TRBJ2-7; D may be TRBD2 (7 bases). CDR1 is MNHEY, CDR2 SVGAGI, per germline. This CDR3 is built from 16 residues. The germline V and J ends were trimmed by 0 bases and 3 bases, with 15 bases remaining between them. The CDR3 DNA reads as TGTGCCAGCAGTTACTCGACCCCAGGGGAGGGCTACGAGCAGTACTTC. It codes for CASSYSTPGEGYEQYF.

This clonotype was seen at least ten times. This rearrangement joins TRBV13 to TRBJ2-7, with D possibly matching TRBD2 (6 bases). Germline loops: CDR1 PRHDT, CDR2 FYEKMQ (reference sequence). CDR3 size: 12 residues. With 6 bases removed from V and 6 bases from J, the gap between germline ends came to 12 bases. CDR3 region: CASSLGGLEQYF. The CDR3 DNA follows: TGTGCCAGCAGTTTGGGGGGACTCGAGCAGTACTTC.

J is TRBJ2-7 and V is TRBV27; D perhaps matches TRBD1 (5 bases). Germline V CDR1 and CDR2: MNHEY, SMNVEV (reference sequence). Trimming removed 2 bases at V and 4 bases at J, with 12 bases between. The CDR3 loop spans 14 amino acids. The CDR3 loop is CASSLVSGWYEQYF. CDR3 nucleotides: TGTGCCAGCAGTTTAGTATCAGGGTGGTACGAGCAGTACTTC.

The table lists this clonotype with many counts. V usage is TRBV13 and J usage is TRBJ2-2; D is possibly TRBD1 (5 bases). With 10 bases removed from V and 4 bases from J, the gap between germline ends came to 16 bases. CDR3 length: 14 residues. The germline V gene has CDR1 PRHDT and CDR2 FYEKMQ (reference sequence). CDR3 in amino acids: CATKAQGSTGELFF. In DNA form, the CDR3 reads TGTGCCACCAAAGCCCAGGGAAGCACCGGGGAGCTGTTTTTT.

This clonotype was detected ten times or more. The CDR3 is CASTVAGGRGNIQYF. The CDR3 coding sequence is TGTGCCAGCACCGTTGCGGGAGGCCGGGGAAACATTCAGTACTTC. The V and J genes are TRBV28 and TRBJ2-4; TRBD2 matches at 8 bases. The germline CDR1 and CDR2 sequences are MDHEN and SYDVKM. This CDR3 comprises 15 residues. J was trimmed by 6 bases and V by 7 bases; bases with no gene match: 11.

This clonotype came up many times. V gene TRBV11-3 combines with J gene TRBJ2-5, with TRBD1 matching 7 bases. The V and J ends lost 4 bases and 2 bases, in that order; junction bases with no gene match: 13. Germline values: CDR1 SGHNT, CDR2 YENEEA. The CDR3 runs 17 residues. DNA of the CDR3: TGTGCCAGCAGCTCCCCTCCGGGACAGTTACTACAAGAGACCCAGTACTTC. This translates into CASSSPPGQLLQETQYF.

This clonotype was seen repeatedly, ten times or more. The chain links TRBV6-1 to TRBJ2-5; no firm D call. Per germline, CDR1 MNHNS and CDR2 SASEGT. The length of the CDR3 is 12 residues. Trimming removed 7 bases at V and 4 bases at J, with 10 bases between. CDR3 DNA sequence: TGTGCCAGCACTACCTACAGAGAGACCCAGTACTTC. Its translation: CASTTYRETQYF.

This clonotype was observed a handful of times. The chain combines TRBV7-3 with TRBJ2-7, with TRBD1 matching 10 bases. J gave up 4 bases and V 1 base, and 10 bases lay outside the gene matches. CDR3 size: 17 residues. Germline V gene sequence: CDR1 SGHTA, CDR2 FQGTGA. The CDR3 DNA follows: TGTGCCAGCAGCTTAAAGGGAGGACAGGGGGTTCCTTACGAGCAGTACTTC. Protein: CASSLKGGQGVPYEQYF.

This clonotype was recorded many times. This chain connects TRBV12-3 or TRBV12-4 to TRBJ2-2, with D perhaps TRBD2 (6 bases). Trimming took 8 bases from V and 0 from J, leaving 7 bases between them. CDR3 size: 13 residues. For the CDR3, the DNA is TGTGCCAGCCTAGCGCCGAACACCGGGGAGCTGTTTTTT. It codes for CASLAPNTGELFF.

The gene calls are TRBV29-1 and TRBJ2-6; no reliable D call. V was pared by 4 bases and J by 0 bases, with 4 bases between. Germline V lookup: CDR1 SQVTM, CDR2 ANQGSEA. The length of the CDR3 is 13 residues. The CDR3 region has the DNA TGCAGCGTTGTCGGCTCTGGGGCCAACGTCCTGACTTTC. Residues: CSVVGSGANVLTF. Full variable domain (rest looked up from reference TRBV29-1 and TRBJ2-6): SAVISQKPSRDICQRGTSLTIQCQVDSQVTMMFWYRQQPGQSLTLIATANQGSEATYESGFVIDKFPISRPNLTFSTLTVSNMSPEDSSIYLCSVVGSGANVLTFGAGSRLTVL.

This clonotype was recorded at least ten times. The rearrangement joins TRBV20-1 to TRBJ2-7, with 10 bases matching TRBD2. CDR3 size: 13 residues. The trim removed 0 bases at V and 8 bases at J, leaving 4 bases unmatched. The V gene's germline CDR1 is DFQATT and CDR2 SNEGSKA (reference sequence). The DNA of the CDR3 is TGCAGTGCTAGAGATCTTAGCGGGAGGAAGCAGTACTTC. Translating gives CSARDLSGRKQYF.

This clonotype appeared many times. The CDR3 loop reads CASSLYDYTEAFF. The CDR3 nucleotides read TGTGCCAGCAGTTTATATGATTACACTGAAGCTTTCTTT. The V call is TRBV28, the J call TRBJ1-1; D unclear. Germline V CDR1 and CDR2: MDHEN, SYDVKM. CDR3 length: 13 residues. The germline V and J ends were trimmed by 1 base and 3 bases, with 6 bases remaining between them.

This clonotype has at least ten counts. V gene TRBV28 combines with J gene TRBJ1-1; no reliable D call. The CDR3 runs to 12 residues. Trimming stripped 3 bases from V and 3 bases from J, with 5 bases between. Germline CDR1 reads MDHEN; CDR2 reads SYDVKM. CDR3 protein: CASSLEDTEAFF. In nucleotides, the CDR3 is TGTGCCAGCAGTTTGGAGGACACTGAAGCTTTCTTT.

The chain couples TRBV3-1 to TRBJ2-4, with 7 positions matching TRBD1. This CDR3 region has 15 residues. Per germline, CDR1 LGHDT and CDR2 YNNKEL (reference sequence). Germline trimming cut 1 base from V and 4 bases from J; bases unmatched to any gene: 4. CDR3 loop: CASSQGIQGKNIQYF. CDR3 nucleotide sequence: TGTGCCAGCAGCCAAGGCATACAGGGGAAAAACATTCAGTACTTC.

This clonotype was seen many times. The chain recombines TRBV19 with TRBJ2-7, with no clear D. The V and J ends lost 2 bases and 1 base respectively, with 12 bases between them. Germline V lookup: CDR1 LNHDA, CDR2 SQIVND (reference sequence). CDR3 size: 15 residues. This chain's CDR3 is CASSISAGRSYEQYF. CDR3 DNA sequence: TGTGCCAGTAGTATATCCGCAGGAAGGTCCTACGAGCAGTACTTC.

This clonotype was counted a single time. This rearrangement joins TRBV11-3 to TRBJ1-1, with D unresolved. Germline V lookup: CDR1 SGHNT, CDR2 YENEEA. V lost 0 bases to trimming and J lost 0 bases, with 8 bases between them. The CDR3 runs 15 residues. This CDR3 is CASSLDRRLNTEAFF. CDR3 coding DNA: TGTGCCAGCAGCTTAGATCGCAGACTGAACACTGAAGCTTTCTTT. Full variable domain (missing parts from reference TRBV11-3 and TRBJ1-1): EAGVVQSPRYKIIEKKQPVAFWCNPISGHNTLYWYLQNLGQGPELLIRYENEEAVDDSQLPKDRFSAERLKGVDSTLKIQPAELGDSAVYLCASSLDRRLNTEAFFGQGTRLTVV.

The table lists this clonotype with many counts. CDR3 region: CASSQREGISSYEQYF. CDR3 DNA sequence: TGTGCCAGCAGCCAAAGGGAGGGGATAAGCTCCTACGAGCAGTACTTC. The chain combines TRBV14 with TRBJ2-7, with TRBD2 identical over 7 bases. This CDR3 is built from 16 residues. The germline gives CDR1 SGHDN, CDR2 FVKESK. V lost 2 bases and J lost 0; bases outside the gene matches: 7. The whole variable domain, filled in from reference TRBV14 and TRBJ2-7, reads EAGVTQFPSHSVIEKGQTVTLRCDPISGHDNLYWYRRVMGKEIKFLLHFVKESKQDESGMPNNRFLAERTGGTYSTLKVQPAELEDSGVYFCASSQREGISSYEQYFGPGTRLTVT.